A single T cell receptor beta chain is shown here with its context. This could be a read error, since a much larger clone is one nucleotide away. The sample belongs to a study of T-cell reconstitution after alpha-beta-depleted transplantation in children. As it was prepared, the TCRbeta library received unique molecular identifiers. MiXCR was run by TCRdb on the PCR reads, yielding one entry per CDR3 protein. The repertoire holds about 72,000 distinct CDR3 sequences, about 7% seen once, with around 2.5% in the top ten. The V gene's germline CDR1 is SNHLY and CDR2 FYNNEI. This CDR3 is 15 amino acids long. V dropped 5 bases and J dropped 0 bases, with 13 bases sitting between them.

This chain links TRBV2 with TRBJ2-5; D tentatively fits TRBD1 or TRBD2 (5 bases each). This receptor was identified in a human donor who donated a stem cell graft to a child with acute lymphoblastic leukemia. Sequencing used PBMCs from the stem cell graft donor, obtained from the stem cell graft. In nucleotides, the CDR3 is TGTGCCAGCAGTACAGAGGGACGGTACCAAGAGACCCAGTACTTC. This encodes CASSTEGRYQETQYF.